This T cell receptor (beta chain) emerged from a study of blood T cell repertoires in COVID-19. Study context: Italy, Spain and the United States were the sources of the convalescent and acute COVID-19 samples.

Original handling: Amplified reference gene primers provided the basis for estimating nucleated cell counts. Sequencing was performed with immunoSEQ multiplex PCR; in TCRdb, only in-frame clones are kept and a portion is missing. V and J calls and clone size are given by that table; D and trimming were obtained from the DNA. The sample lists 150,000 to 200,000 clones; 70% to 90% were seen once. Seattle patient enrollment occurred during active infection, with longitudinal follow-up thereafter. Sequenced material: peripheral blood. This TCR came from a man older than 75 with COVID-19, enrolled during active disease.

The chain's CDR3 is CASSRLGQNNEQFF. The CDR3 coding sequence is TGTGCCAGCAGCAGGCTGGGACAGAACAATGAGCAGTTCTTC. The chain couples TRBV7-3 to TRBJ2-1, with 7 bases fitting TRBD1. Trimming took 5 bases from V and 5 from J; bases not matched to a gene: 6. This CDR3 has 14 residues. Germline lookup yields CDR1 SGHTA and CDR2 FQGTGA. Using reference TRBV7-3 and TRBJ2-1 for the parts outside the CDR3, the full variable domain is GAGVSQTPSNKVTEKGKYVELRCDPISGHTALYWYRQSLGQGPEFLIYFQGTGAADDSGLPNDRFFAVRPEGSVSTLKIQRTERGDSAVYLCASSRLGQNNEQFFGPGTRLTVL.